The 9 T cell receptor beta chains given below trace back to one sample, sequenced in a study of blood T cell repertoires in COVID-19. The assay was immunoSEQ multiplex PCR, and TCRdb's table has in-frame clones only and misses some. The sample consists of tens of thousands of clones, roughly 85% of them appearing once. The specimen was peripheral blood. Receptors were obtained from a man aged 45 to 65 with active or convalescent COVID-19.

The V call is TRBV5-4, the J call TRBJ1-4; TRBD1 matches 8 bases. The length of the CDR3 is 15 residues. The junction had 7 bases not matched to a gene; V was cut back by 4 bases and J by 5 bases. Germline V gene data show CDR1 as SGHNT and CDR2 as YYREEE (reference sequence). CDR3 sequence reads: CASSKGQGENEKLFF. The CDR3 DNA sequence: TGTGCCAGCAGCAAAGGACAGGGCGAGAATGAAAAACTGTTTTTT.

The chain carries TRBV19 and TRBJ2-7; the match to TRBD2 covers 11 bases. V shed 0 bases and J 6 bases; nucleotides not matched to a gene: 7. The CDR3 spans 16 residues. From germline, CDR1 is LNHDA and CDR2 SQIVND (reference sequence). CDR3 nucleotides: TGTGCCAGTAGTATAGACCTAGCGGGAGGTGGTATCGAGCAGTACTTC. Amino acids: CASSIDLAGGGIEQYF.

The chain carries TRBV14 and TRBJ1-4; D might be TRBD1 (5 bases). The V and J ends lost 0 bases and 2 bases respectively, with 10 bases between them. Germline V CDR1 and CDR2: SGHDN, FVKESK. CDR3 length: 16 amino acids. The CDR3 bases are TGTGCCAGCAGCCAAGATCGGGGGTTCACTAATGAAAAACTGTTTTTT. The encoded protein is CASSQDRGFTNEKLFF. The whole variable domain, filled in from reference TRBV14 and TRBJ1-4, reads EAGVTQFPSHSVIEKGQTVTLRCDPISGHDNLYWYRRVMGKEIKFLLHFVKESKQDESGMPNNRFLAERTGGTYSTLKVQPAELEDSGVYFCASSQDRGFTNEKLFFGSGTQLSVL.

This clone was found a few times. This CDR3 reads CASTGTGPYGYTF. The DNA of the CDR3 is TGTGCCAGCACCGGGACAGGACCCTATGGCTACACCTTC. The rearrangement links TRBV12-3 or TRBV12-4 to TRBJ1-2, with 8 nucleotides matching TRBD1. CDR3 length: 13 residues. Trimming at V came to 7 bases and at J to 4 bases, leaving 5 bases not matched to a gene.

In DNA, the CDR3 is TGTGCCACCAGCAGAGTTTGGGAGGGGGACACTGAAGCTTTCTTT. It translates to CATSRVWEGDTEAFF. The chain couples TRBV15 to TRBJ1-1; D possibly corresponds to TRBD1 (6 bases). This CDR3 comprises 15 residues. From germline, CDR1 is LNHNV and CDR2 YYDKDF (reference sequence). The V end was cut by 1 base, the J end by 3 bases, with 12 bases between.

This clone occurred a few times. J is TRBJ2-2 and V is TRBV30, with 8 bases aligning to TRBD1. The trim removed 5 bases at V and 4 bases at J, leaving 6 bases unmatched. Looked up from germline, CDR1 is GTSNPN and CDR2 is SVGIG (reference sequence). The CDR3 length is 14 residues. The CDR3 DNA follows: TGTGCCTGGGGGACAGGCGGACCCACCGGGGAGCTGTTTTTT. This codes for CAWGTGGPTGELFF. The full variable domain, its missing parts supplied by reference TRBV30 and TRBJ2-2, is SQTIHQWPATLVQPVGSPLSLECTVEGTSNPNLYWYRQAAGRGLQLLFYSVGIGQISSEVPQNLSASRPQDRQFILSSKKLLLSDSGFYLCAWGTGGPTGELFFGEGSRLTVL.

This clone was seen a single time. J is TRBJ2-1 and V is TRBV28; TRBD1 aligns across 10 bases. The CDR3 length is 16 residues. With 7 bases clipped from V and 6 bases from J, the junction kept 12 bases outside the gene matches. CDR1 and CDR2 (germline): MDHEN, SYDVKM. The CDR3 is CASTIPTGGLFNEQFF. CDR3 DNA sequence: TGTGCCAGCACCATACCGACAGGGGGCTTATTCAATGAGCAGTTCTTC.

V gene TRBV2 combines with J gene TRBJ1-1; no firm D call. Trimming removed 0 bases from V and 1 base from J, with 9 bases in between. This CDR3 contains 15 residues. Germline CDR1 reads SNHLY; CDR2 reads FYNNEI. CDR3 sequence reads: CASSEARGGNTEAFF. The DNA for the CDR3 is TGTGCCAGCAGTGAAGCTCGCGGAGGGAACACTGAAGCTTTCTTT. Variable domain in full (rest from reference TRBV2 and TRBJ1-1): EPEVTQTPSHQVTQMGQEVILRCVPISNHLYFYWYRQILGQKVEFLVSFYNNEISEKSEIFDDQFSVERPDGSNFTLKIRSTKLEDSAMYFCASSEARGGNTEAFFGQGTRLTVV.

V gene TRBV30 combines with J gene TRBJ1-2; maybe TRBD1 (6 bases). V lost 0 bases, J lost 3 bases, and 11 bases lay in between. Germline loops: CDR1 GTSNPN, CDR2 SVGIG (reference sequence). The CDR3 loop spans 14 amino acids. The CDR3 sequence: CAWSVWGLDYGYTF. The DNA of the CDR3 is TGTGCCTGGAGTGTATGGGGGCTCGACTATGGCTACACCTTC.